Listed here is a single TCR beta chain. Its antigen is undetermined. The sample is drawn from a study of cytomegalovirus exposure and HLA in healthy donors. Findings and limits, study-wide: Near-uniform donor sequencing depth was presumed by presence/absence analyses. A later analysis associated 15,000 to 20,000 TCR beta sequences with HLA alleles at a 0.05 false discovery rate. Cytomegalovirus association was assigned to about 150 TCR beta chains.

The PCR was carried out with 60 Vbeta primers and 13 Jbeta primers. Only in-frame clones appear in the TCRdb table, and some are missing; sequencing was by immunoSEQ multiplex PCR. The sample has 150,000 to 200,000 clones, around 83% seen once; the top ten hold 7.5% to 9.5%. The CDR3 spans 14 residues. The germline V gene has CDR1 MDHEN and CDR2 SYDVKM. Trimming removed 5 bases from V and 1 base from J; junction bases left unmatched: 4. This clonotype was obtained from a male donor in good health and CMV-seropositive. The chain couples TRBV28 to TRBJ1-2; TRBD1 matches 7 bases. The material sequenced was PBMCs. The CDR3 bases are TGTGCCAGCAGTCACAGGGGTCGTAACTATGGCTACACCTTC. Translated: CASSHRGRNYGYTF.